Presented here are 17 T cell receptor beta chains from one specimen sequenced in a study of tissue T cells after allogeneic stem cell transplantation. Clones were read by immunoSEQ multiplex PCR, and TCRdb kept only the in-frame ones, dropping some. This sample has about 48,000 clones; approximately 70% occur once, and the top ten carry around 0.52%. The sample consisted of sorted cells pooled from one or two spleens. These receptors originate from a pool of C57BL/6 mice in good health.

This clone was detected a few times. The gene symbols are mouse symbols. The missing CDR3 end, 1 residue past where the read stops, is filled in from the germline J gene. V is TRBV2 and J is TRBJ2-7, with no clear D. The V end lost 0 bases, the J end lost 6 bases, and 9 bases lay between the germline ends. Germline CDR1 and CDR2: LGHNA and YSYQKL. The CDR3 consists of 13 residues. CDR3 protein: CASSQEVSFEQYF. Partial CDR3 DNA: TGTGCCAGCAGCCAAGAAGTCAGCTTTGAACAGTAC.

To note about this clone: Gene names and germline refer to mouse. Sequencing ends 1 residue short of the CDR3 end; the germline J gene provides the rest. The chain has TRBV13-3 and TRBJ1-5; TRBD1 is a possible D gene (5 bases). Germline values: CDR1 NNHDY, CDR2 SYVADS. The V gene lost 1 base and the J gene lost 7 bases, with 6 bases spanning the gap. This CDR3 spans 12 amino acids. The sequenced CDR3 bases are TGTGCCAGCAGTGATTGGGGGCAGGCTCCGCTT. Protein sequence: CASSDWGQAPL. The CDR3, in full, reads CASSDWGQAPLF.

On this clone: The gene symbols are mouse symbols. The part of the CDR3 DNA that was read is TGCACCTGCAGTGGGACAATTTCCAACGAAAGATTATTT. It encodes CTCSGTISNERLF. The complete CDR3 sequence is CTCSGTISNERLFF. The rearrangement links TRBV1 to TRBJ1-4, with a possible D match to TRBD1 (5 bases). The CDR3 end lies 1 residue beyond the end of the read and is filled in from the germline J gene. The germline V gene has CDR1 NSQYPW and CDR2 LRSPGD (reference sequence). The CDR3 runs to 14 residues. The V and J ends lost 4 bases and 0 bases respectively, with 6 bases between them.

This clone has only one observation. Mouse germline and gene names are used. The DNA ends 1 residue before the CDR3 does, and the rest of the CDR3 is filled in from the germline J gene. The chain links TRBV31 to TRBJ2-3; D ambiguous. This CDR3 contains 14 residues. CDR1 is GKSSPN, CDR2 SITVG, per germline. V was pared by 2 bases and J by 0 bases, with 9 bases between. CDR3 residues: CAWSDYSSAETLYF. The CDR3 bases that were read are TGTGCCTGGAGTGACTACTCTAGTGCAGAAACGCTGTAT. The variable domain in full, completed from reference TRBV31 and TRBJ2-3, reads AQTIHQWPVAEIKAVGSPLSLGCTIKGKSSPNLYWYWQATGGTLQQLFYSITVGQVESVVQLNLSASRPKDDQFILSTEKLLLSHSGFYLCAWSDYSSAETLYFGSGTRLTVL.

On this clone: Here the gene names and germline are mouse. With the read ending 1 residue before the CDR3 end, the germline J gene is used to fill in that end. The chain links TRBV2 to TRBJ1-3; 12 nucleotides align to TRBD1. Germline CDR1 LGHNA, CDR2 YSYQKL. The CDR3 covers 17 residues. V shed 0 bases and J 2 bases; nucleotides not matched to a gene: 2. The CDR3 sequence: CASSQDGTGGTGNTLYF. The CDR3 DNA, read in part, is TGTGCCAGCAGCCAAGATGGGACAGGGGGCACTGGAAATACGCTCTAT.

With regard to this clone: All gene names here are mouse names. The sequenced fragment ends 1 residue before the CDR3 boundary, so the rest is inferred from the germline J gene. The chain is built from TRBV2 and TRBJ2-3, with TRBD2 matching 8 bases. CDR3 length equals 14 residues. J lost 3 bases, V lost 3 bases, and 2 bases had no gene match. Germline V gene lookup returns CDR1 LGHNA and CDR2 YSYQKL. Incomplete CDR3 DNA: TGTGCCAGCAGCCATGGGGGGGGCGCAGAAACGCTGTAT. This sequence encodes CASSHGGGAETLY. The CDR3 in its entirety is CASSHGGGAETLYF.

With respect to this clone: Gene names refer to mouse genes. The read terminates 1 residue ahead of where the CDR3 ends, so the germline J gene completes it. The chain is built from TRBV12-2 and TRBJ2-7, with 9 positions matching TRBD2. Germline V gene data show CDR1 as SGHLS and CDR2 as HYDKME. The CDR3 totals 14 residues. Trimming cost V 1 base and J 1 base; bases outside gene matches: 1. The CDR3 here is CASSLLGGSYEQYF. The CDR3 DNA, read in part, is TGTGCCAGCTCTCTGCTGGGGGGGTCCTATGAACAGTAC.

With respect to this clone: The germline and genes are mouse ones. Incomplete CDR3 DNA: TGTGCCAGCAGAACAACAAACTCCGACTACACC. Translated: CASRTTNSDYT. The whole CDR3 region reads CASRTTNSDYTF. This chain joins TRBV26 and TRBJ1-2; the D is unclear. The read stops 1 residue short of the end of the CDR3; the missing end is completed from the germline J gene. The V gene lost 6 bases and the J gene lost 0 bases, with 5 bases spanning the gap. Germline V lookup: CDR1 KGHPV, CDR2 FQNQEV (reference sequence). The CDR3 is 12 residues long.

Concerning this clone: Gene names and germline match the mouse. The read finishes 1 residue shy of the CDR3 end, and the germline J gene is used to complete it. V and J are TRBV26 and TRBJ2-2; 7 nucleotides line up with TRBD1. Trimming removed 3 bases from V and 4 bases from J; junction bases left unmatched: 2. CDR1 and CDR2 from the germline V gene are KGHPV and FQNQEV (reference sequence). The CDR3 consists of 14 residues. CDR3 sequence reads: CASSLDRATGQLYF. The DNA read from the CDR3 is TGTGCCAGCAGTCTAGACAGGGCCACCGGGCAGCTCTAC.

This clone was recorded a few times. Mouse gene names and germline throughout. The CDR3 sequence: CASGDGDNYEQYF. The covered CDR3 bases are TGTGCCAGCGGTGATGGGGACAACTATGAACAGTAC. The chain uses TRBV13-2 and TRBJ2-7, with D possibly matching TRBD1 (6 bases). The missing CDR3 end, 1 residue past where the read stops, is filled in from the germline J gene. Between the trimmed V and J ends, which lost 0 bases and 3 bases, there was a span of 7 bases. The germline gives CDR1 NNHNN, CDR2 SYGAGS (reference sequence). There are 13 residues in the CDR3.

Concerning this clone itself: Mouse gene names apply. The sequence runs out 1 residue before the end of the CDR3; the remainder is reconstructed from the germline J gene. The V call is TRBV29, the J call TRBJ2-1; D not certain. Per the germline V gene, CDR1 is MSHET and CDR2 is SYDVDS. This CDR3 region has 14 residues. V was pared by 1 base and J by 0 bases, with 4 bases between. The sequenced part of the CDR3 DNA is TGTGCTAGCAGTTTATTCTATAACTATGCTGAGCAGTTC. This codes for CASSLFYNYAEQF. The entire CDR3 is CASSLFYNYAEQFF.

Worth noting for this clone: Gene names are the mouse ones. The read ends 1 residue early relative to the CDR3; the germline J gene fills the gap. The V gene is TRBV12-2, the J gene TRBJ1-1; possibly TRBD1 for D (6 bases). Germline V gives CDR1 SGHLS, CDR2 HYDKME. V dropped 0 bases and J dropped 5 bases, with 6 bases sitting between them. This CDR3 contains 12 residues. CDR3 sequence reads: CASSLDRTEVFF. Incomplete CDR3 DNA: TGTGCCAGCTCTCTCGACAGGACAGAAGTCTTC. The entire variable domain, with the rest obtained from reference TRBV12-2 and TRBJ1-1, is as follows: NSGVVQSPRYIIKGKGERSILKCIPISGHLSVAWYQQTQGQELKFFIQHYDKMERDKGNLPSRFSVQQFDDYHSEMNMSALELEDSAVYFCASSLDRTEVFFGKGTRLTVV.

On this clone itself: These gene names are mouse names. CDR3 loop: CASRWDWGSQNTLYF. The part of the CDR3 DNA that was read is TGTGCCAGCAGATGGGACTGGGGTAGTCAAAACACCTTGTAC. V gene TRBV15 combines with J gene TRBJ2-4; 10 bases agree with TRBD2. The read terminates 1 residue ahead of where the CDR3 ends, so the germline J gene completes it. The CDR3 is made up of 15 amino acids. CDR1 and CDR2 (germline): SGHND, FRSKSL. The ends lost 6 bases at V and 0 bases at J; junction bases unmatched: 3.

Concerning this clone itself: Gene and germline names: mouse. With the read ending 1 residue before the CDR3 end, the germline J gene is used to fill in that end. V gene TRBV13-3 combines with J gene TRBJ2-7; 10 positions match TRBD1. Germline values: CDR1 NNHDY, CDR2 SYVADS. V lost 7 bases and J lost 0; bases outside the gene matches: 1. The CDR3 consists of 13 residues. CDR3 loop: CASGDRGSYEQYF. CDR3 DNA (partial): TGTGCCAGCGGGGACAGGGGCTCCTATGAACAGTAC.

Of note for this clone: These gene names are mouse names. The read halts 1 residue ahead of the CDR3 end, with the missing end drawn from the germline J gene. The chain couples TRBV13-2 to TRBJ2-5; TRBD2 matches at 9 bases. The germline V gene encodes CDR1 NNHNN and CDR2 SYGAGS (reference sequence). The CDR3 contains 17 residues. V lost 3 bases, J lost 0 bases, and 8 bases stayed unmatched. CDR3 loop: CASGAFWGGVNQDTQYF. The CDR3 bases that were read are TGTGCCAGCGGTGCGTTCTGGGGGGGTGTTAACCAAGACACCCAGTAC.

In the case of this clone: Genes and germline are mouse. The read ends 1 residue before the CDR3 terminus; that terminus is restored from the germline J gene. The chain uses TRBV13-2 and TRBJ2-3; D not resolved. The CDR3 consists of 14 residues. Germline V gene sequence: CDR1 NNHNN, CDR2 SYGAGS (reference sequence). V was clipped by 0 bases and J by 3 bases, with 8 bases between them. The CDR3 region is CASGDVTGAETLYF. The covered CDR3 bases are TGTGCCAGCGGTGATGTTACGGGAGCAGAAACGCTGTAT.

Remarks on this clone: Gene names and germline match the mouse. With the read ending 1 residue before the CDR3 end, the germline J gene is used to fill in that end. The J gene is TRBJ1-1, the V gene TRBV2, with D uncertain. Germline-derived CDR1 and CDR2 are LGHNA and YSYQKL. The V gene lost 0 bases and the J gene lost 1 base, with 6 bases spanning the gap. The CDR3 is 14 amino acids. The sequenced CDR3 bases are TGTGCCAGCAGCCAAGAAAACAGAAACACAGAAGTCTTC. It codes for CASSQENRNTEVF. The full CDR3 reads CASSQENRNTEVFF.